This is a list of T cell receptor beta chains from one sample in a study of T cell responses to AZD1222 COVID-19 vaccine. Sequencing used immunoSEQ multiplex PCR; TCRdb keeps in-frame clones, though not all of them. The table lists around 100,000 clones, about nine tenths of them singletons. The sequences come from peripheral blood, collected on day 0 of AZD1222 vaccination. These receptors all come from an adult in good health. Each CDR3 is given with its conserved first and last residue. The D gene is left open where the match is weak. The listing skips clone size in some rows; elsewhere it reads once, few, many or a size class.

TRBJ1-5 | TRBV19 | NA | NA | TGTGCCAGTGACCGGACGGGGAATCAGCCCCAGCATTTT | CASDRTGNQPQHF
TRBJ2-1 | TRBV18 | NA | TRBD2 | TGTGCCAGCTCACTGTTTAGCGGGAGGGACAATGAGCAGTTCTTC | CASSLFSGRDNEQFF
TRBJ2-7 | TRBV5-1 | NA | TRBD1 | TGCGCCAGCAGCCAACAGGGGAACTACGAGCAGTACTTC | CASSQQGNYEQYF
TRBJ1-1 | TRBV7-9 | NA | NA | TGTGCCAGCAGCTTAGTTGTGAACACTGAAGCTTTCTTT | CASSLVVNTEAFF
TRBJ2-1 | TRBV9 | once | NA | TGTGCCAGCAGCGTAGCCTCGGGGCATGAGCAGTTCTTC | CASSVASGHEQFF
TRBJ2-5 | TRBV21-1 | NA | NA | TGTGCCAGCACAAAGGGTGGGAAGGGCGGACATGAGACCCAGTACTTC | CASTKGGKGGHETQYF
TRBJ2-3 | TRBV11-2 | once | TRBD2 | TGTGCCAGCAGCTTAGAACTAGCGGGGGACACAGATACGCAGTATTTT | CASSLELAGDTDTQYF
TRBJ1-4 | TRBV3-1/TRBV3-2 | NA | NA | TGTGCCAGCAGCCAAAAGGACAGCTCTAATGAAAAACTGTTTTTT | CASSQKDSSNEKLFF
TRBJ1-6 | TRBV27 | NA | NA | TGTGCCAGCAGTTCGAGCTCCTATAATTCACCCCTCCACTTT | CASSSSSYNSPLHF
TRBJ2-3 | TRBV4-3 | NA | TRBD2 | TGCGCCAGCAGCCAAGATAGTCTAGCGGGAGTCATAGATACGCAGTATTTT | CASSQDSLAGVIDTQYF
TRBJ1-3 | TRBV28 | NA | TRBD1 | TGTGCCAGCAGTTCCTCCGGGACAGGGGGGCTCACCATATATTTT | CASSSSGTGGLTIYF
TRBJ2-7 | TRBV4-2 | NA | NA | TGTGCCAGCAGCCCCTTCAGTTCTGCGGGCTCCTACGAGCAGTACTTC | CASSPFSSAGSYEQYF
TRBJ2-1 | TRBV4-1 | NA | TRBD1 | TGCGCCAGCAGCCGAACCGGGACAGGGCTCAATGAGCAGTTCTTC | CASSRTGTGLNEQFF
TRBJ2-1 | TRBV20-1 | NA | NA | TGCAGTGCTAGTCCCGGCGGCTCCTACAATGAGCAGTTCTTC | CSASPGGSYNEQFF
TRBJ2-3 | TRBV5-1 | once | NA | TGCGCCAGCAGCTTGGTTGGGCAGGGCCCCACAGATACGCAGTATTTT | CASSLVGQGPTDTQYF
TRBJ2-3 | TRBV10-1 | NA | TRBD2 | TGCGCCAGCAGTGAGTCGGGGACTAGCTTAGATACGCAGTATTTT | CASSESGTSLDTQYF
TRBJ1-1 | TRBV6-1 | few | NA | TGTGCCAGCAGTGAAGTTCCAGGCCCTCCTAACACTGAAGCTTTCTTT | CASSEVPGPPNTEAFF
TRBJ2-7 | TRBV11-3 | NA | NA | TGTGCCAGCATCCCACCCGGGGACCACATCCCGACTTGTTCGGTGCAGTACTTC | CASIPPGDHIPTCSVQYF
TRBJ2-1 | TRBV15 | NA | TRBD1 | TGTGCCACCAGCAGGGGGGACAGGTCCCATGAGCAGTTCTTC | CATSRGDRSHEQFF
TRBJ2-1 | TRBV28 | once | TRBD2 | TGTGCCAGCAGTTATATGACTAGCGGGAGGATTGAGCAGTTCTTC | CASSYMTSGRIEQFF
TRBJ1-5 | TRBV27 | NA | NA | TGTGCCAGCAGTTTAGTACAGGGTGGTTTCGGTCCCCAGCATTTT | CASSLVQGGFGPQHF
TRBJ2-3 | TRBV3-1/TRBV3-2 | NA | NA | TGTGCCAGCAGCCCCGAACCGAGCGGGCTAGCAGCAGATACGCAGTATTTT | CASSPEPSGLAADTQYF
TRBJ1-4 | TRBV5-1 | NA | TRBD1 | TGCGCCAGCAGCCTTACGCCAGGGGGCGAAGGAGAAAAACTGTTTTTT | CASSLTPGGEGEKLFF
TRBJ1-2 | TRBV30 | NA | NA | TGTGCCTGGACAGGGTACGGTGGCTACACCTTC | CAWTGYGGYTF
TRBJ2-3 | TRBV2 | NA | NA | TGTGCCAGCATCGGTGGAAGGGCTGGCACAGATACGCAGTATTTT | CASIGGRAGTDTQYF
TRBJ2-1 | TRBV4-2 | once | NA | TGTGCCAGCAGCCAATGGGAAGCTAGTGAGCAGTTCTTC | CASSQWEASEQFF
TRBJ2-5 | TRBV9 | few | NA | TGTGCCAGCAGCGTAGGAGTCGGAGGCAAGACCCAGTACTTC | CASSVGVGGKTQYF
TRBJ1-6 | TRBV28 | NA | NA | TGTGCCAGCAGCCCTTATGGCCCCTATAATTCACCCCTCCACTTT | CASSPYGPYNSPLHF
TRBJ2-1 | TRBV24-1 | NA | TRBD2 | TGTGCCACCAGTGATGGGGAGGGCACCACCTACAATGAGCAGTTCTTC | CATSDGEGTTYNEQFF
TRBJ2-7 | TRBV19 | NA | NA | TGTGCCAGTAGTATGCAGGGGCCGTACTACGAGCAGTACTTC | CASSMQGPYYEQYF
TRBJ1-3 | TRBV27 | NA | TRBD1 | TGTGCCAGCAGCCAACAGGGGCCTGGAAACACCATATATTTT | CASSQQGPGNTIYF
TRBJ2-1 | TRBV6-5 | NA | TRBD2 | TGTGCCAGCAGGCGGTCACTAGCGGGAAGCAATGAGCAGTTCTTC | CASRRSLAGSNEQFF
TRBJ2-1 | TRBV19 | NA | TRBD2 | TGTGCCAGTAGCAGCGGGAGGGCGAATGAGCAGTTCTTC | CASSSGRANEQFF
TRBJ2-3 | TRBV7-6 | NA | NA | TGTGCCAGCAGCGGCCGACAGGACCCAACAGATACGCAGTATTTT | CASSGRQDPTDTQYF
TRBJ1-5 | TRBV7-8 | NA | NA | TGTGCCAGCAGCTTAGGGGGACAAATTGCAGCCCAGCATTTT | CASSLGGQIAAQHF
TRBJ2-7 | TRBV28 | NA | NA | TGTGCCAGCAGCTCCCCAAGAGCGGTCGGCCACGAGCAGTACTTC | CASSSPRAVGHEQYF
TRBJ2-3 | TRBV6-5 | NA | NA | TGTGCCAGCTCCCGGGTGGATACGCAGTATTTT | CASSRVDTQYF
TRBJ1-3 | TRBV28 | NA | TRBD1 | TGTGCCAGCAGCCGGGACAGGGCCCTCTTCTCTGGAAACACCATATATTTT | CASSRDRALFSGNTIYF
TRBJ2-7 | TRBV5-1 | NA | TRBD1 | TGCGCCAGCAGCTTGGGGGACAGGATCGAGTACGAGCAGTACTTC | CASSLGDRIEYEQYF
TRBJ2-7 | TRBV27 | NA | NA | TGTGCCAGCAGTAGACCGGGGCTCGAACAGCAGTACTTC | CASSRPGLEQQYF
TRBJ2-7 | TRBV19 | NA | NA | TGTGCCAGTACCAGGTCTCGTAGCTCCTACGAGCAGTACTTC | CASTRSRSSYEQYF
TRBJ1-2 | TRBV19 | NA | NA | TGTGCCAGTAGTATAGAGGTCAACGGCTATGGCTACACCTTC | CASSIEVNGYGYTF
TRBJ2-7 | TRBV28 | NA | NA | TGTGCCAGCAGTGTCCAGCGGGCCGCCTACGAGCAGTACTTC | CASSVQRAAYEQYF
TRBJ2-7 | TRBV4-2 | NA | TRBD2 | TGTGCCAGCAGCCAAGAGCCGACTAGCGGGAGTTCCTACGAGCAGTACTTC | CASSQEPTSGSSYEQYF
TRBJ2-1 | TRBV7-3 | NA | NA | TGTGCCAGCAGCCTGACAACAGGGACTGAGCAGTTCTTC | CASSLTTGTEQFF
TRBJ2-3 | TRBV10-3 | NA | TRBD2 | TGTGCCATCAGTGAGTCGAGCGGGAGGGCCGCGCGCACAGATACGCAGTATTTT | CAISESSGRAARTDTQYF
TRBJ2-1 | TRBV9 | NA | TRBD1 | TGTGCCAGCAGCGAGGGGGACAGGGGGCAGGGTGAGCAGTTCTTC | CASSEGDRGQGEQFF
TRBJ1-5 | TRBV28 | once | NA | TGTGCCAGCAGAAGGACAGCAGCATGGCCCCAGCATTTT | CASRRTAAWPQHF
TRBJ2-7 | TRBV28 | NA | TRBD1 | TGTGCCAGCAGTCCTATCCCCCGGACAGGGAACCACGAGCAGTACTTC | CASSPIPRTGNHEQYF
TRBJ2-7 | TRBV7-9 | NA | NA | TGTGCCAGCAGCCATCCAAGGTTAACGGGAGTGAGATACGAGCAGTACTTC | CASSHPRLTGVRYEQYF
TRBJ2-3 | TRBV4-3 | NA | TRBD1 | TGCGCCAGCAGCCTCGACAGGGGCCAAGGGACAGATACGCAGTATTTT | CASSLDRGQGTDTQYF
TRBJ2-3 | TRBV9 | NA | TRBD2 | TGTGCCAGCAGCGCCAGACTAGCCGGCCTCACAGATACGCAATATTTT | CASSARLAGLTDTQYF